The T cell receptor (beta chain) described here comes from a study of blood T cell repertoires in COVID-19. Across the whole study: PBMCs, B-cell-depleted T cells, or T cells were the source of the cDNA or gDNA that made up the material.

Measured with immunoSEQ multiplex PCR; TCRdb has only the in-frame clones, and not every one. The sample has about 220,000 clones; around four fifths are singletons. This CDR3 is 17 amino acids long. The V gene end was trimmed by 5 bases and the J gene end by 0 bases; junction bases not matched to a gene: 8. Germline values: CDR1 LGHDT, CDR2 YNNKEL (reference sequence). Sequencing was carried out using peripheral blood. The receptor was derived from a woman between 45 and 65 years old with acute or convalescent COVID-19. The rearrangement links TRBV3-1 (or the pseudogene TRBV3-2) to TRBJ2-1; 9 bases agree with TRBD1. The CDR3 DNA reads TGTGCCAGCAGCTCAACAGGGGGCTTGAGCTCCTACAATGAGCAGTTCTTC. Translating it yields CASSSTGGLSSYNEQFF.